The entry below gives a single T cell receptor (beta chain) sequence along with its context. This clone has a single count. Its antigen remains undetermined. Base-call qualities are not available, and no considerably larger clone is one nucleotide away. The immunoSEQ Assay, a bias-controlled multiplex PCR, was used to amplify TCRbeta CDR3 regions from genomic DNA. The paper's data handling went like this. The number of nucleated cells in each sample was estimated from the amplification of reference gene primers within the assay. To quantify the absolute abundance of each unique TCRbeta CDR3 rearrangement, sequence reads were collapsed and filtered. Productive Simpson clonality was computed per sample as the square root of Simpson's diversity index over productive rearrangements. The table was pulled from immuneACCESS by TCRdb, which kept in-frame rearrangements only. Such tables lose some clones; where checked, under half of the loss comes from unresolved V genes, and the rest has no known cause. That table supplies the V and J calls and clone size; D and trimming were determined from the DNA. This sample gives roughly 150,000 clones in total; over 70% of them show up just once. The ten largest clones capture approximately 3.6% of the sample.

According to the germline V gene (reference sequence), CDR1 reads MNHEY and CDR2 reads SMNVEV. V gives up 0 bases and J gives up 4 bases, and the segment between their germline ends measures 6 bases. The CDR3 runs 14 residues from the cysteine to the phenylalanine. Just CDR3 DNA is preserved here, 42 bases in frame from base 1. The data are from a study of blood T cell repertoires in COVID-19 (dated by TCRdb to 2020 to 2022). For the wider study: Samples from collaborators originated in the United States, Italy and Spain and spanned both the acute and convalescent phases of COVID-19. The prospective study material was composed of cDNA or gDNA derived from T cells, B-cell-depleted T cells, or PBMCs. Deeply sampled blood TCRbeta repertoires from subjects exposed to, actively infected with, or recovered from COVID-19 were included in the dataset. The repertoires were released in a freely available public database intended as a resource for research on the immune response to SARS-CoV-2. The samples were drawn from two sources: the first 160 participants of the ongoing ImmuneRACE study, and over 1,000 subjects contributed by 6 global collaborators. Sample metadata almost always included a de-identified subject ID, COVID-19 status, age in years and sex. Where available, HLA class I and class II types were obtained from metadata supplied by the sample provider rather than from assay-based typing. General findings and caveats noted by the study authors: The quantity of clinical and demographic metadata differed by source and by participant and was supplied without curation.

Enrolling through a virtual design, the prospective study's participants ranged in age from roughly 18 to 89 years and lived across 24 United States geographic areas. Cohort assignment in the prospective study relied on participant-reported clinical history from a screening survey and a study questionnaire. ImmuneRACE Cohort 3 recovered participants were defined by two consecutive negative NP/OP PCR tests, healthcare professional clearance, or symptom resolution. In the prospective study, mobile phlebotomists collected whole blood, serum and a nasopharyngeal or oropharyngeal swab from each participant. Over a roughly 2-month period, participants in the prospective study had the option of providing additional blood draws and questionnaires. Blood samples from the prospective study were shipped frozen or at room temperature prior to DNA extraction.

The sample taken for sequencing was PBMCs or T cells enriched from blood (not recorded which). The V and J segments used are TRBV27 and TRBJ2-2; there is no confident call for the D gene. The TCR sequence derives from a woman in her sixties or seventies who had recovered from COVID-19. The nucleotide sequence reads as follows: TGTGCCAGCAGTTTATCGTTCGGCACCGGGGAGCTGTTTTTT. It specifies CASSLSFGTGELFF.